These 24 T cell receptor beta chains were all obtained from the same sample, sequenced in a study of beta chain features in type 1 diabetes. Reverse transcription of all isolated RNA meant that expressed TCRB transcripts were sequenced. The table came from immunoSEQ multiplex PCR; TCRdb's copy has only in-frame clones and leaves some out. The top ten hold roughly 1.3% of the sample, which has some 240,000 clones, roughly 10% seen once. Material for sequencing was central memory CD4+ T cells from blood. All receptors come from a man younger than 30 in good health.

This clone was observed a handful of times. DNA for the CDR3: TGTGCCATCAGTGAGGAAGGGTCGCGGCAGCCCCAGCATTTT. It encodes CAISEEGSRQPQHF. V is TRBV10-3 and J is TRBJ1-5; D ambiguous. V was cut by 2 bases and J by 7 bases, with 12 bases left in between. Per the germline V gene, CDR1 is ENHRY and CDR2 is SYGVKD. The CDR3 covers 14 residues.

This clone was detected only a few times. The chain couples TRBV5-1 to TRBJ2-5; no clear D gene. The CDR3 is made up of 13 amino acids. V was pared by 5 bases and J by 5 bases, with 13 bases between. Germline assignment: CDR1 SGHRS and CDR2 YFSETQ. CDR3 DNA: TGCGCCAGCAGTCCCCCCATTCGGGAGACCCAGTACTTC. Translation gives CASSPPIRETQYF.

This clone has at least ten counts. The chain employs TRBV23-1 and TRBJ2-3; tentatively, D is TRBD1 or TRBD2 (5 bases each). TRBV23-1 is placed among ORFs of uncertain function. V lost 3 bases and J lost 2, with 12 bases in between. The CDR3 runs to 15 residues. The CDR3 DNA reads TGCGCCAGCAGTCACTCGGGACCGTACACAGATACGCAGTATTTT. As protein: CASSHSGPYTDTQYF.

The rearrangement joins TRBV28 to TRBJ2-7, with 9 bases matching TRBD1. Trimming removed 3 bases from V and 4 bases from J; junction bases left unmatched: 7. There are 15 residues in the CDR3. The germline V gene has CDR1 MDHEN and CDR2 SYDVKM. For the CDR3, the DNA is TGTGCCAGCAGTTTCTCCGGGACAGGGCTATACGAGCAGTACTTC. Amino acid sequence: CASSFSGTGLYEQYF.

The chain employs TRBV7-2 and TRBJ1-5; no firm D call. CDR1 and CDR2 (germline): SGHTA, FQGNSA. Trimming took 1 base from V and 6 from J, leaving 7 bases between them. The CDR3 loop spans 13 amino acids. DNA of the CDR3: TGTGCCAGCAGCTTAGTTGTGGGTCAGCCCCAGCATTTT. Amino acid sequence: CASSLVVGQPQHF.

The rearrangement links TRBV5-1 to TRBJ2-1, with unresolved D. V lost 5 bases, J lost 0 bases, and 3 bases lay in between. The germline gives CDR1 SGHRS, CDR2 YFSETQ. The CDR3 totals 12 residues. CDR3 in DNA: TGCGCCAGCAGTGACTCCTACAATGAGCAGTTCTTC. This sequence encodes CASSDSYNEQFF.

Regarding this clone: The sample has other DNA sequences that encode this CDR3 too. V and J are TRBV4-1 and TRBJ2-7, with 12 bases lining up with TRBD2. The J segment lost 4 bases and the V segment lost 0 bases, leaving 4 bases of the junction unmatched. The length of the CDR3 is 16 residues. Germline V gives CDR1 MGHRA, CDR2 YSYEKL. The CDR3 loop reads CASSQEGLAGGYEQYF. CDR3 nucleotide sequence: TGCGCCAGCAGCCAAGAGGGCCTAGCGGGAGGGTACGAGCAGTACTTC.

This chain uses TRBV25-1 with TRBJ2-5; no reliable D call. Germline V gene data show CDR1 as MGHDK and CDR2 as SYGVNS. V gave up 1 base and J gave up 3 bases, with 15 bases separating them. The CDR3 spans 16 residues. In nucleotides, the CDR3 is TGTGCCAGCAGTGAATCCGGCGCAGAGCCGAAAGAGACCCAGTACTTC. Protein product: CASSESGAEPKETQYF.

The V and J genes are TRBV6-4 and TRBJ2-1; 14 nucleotides align to TRBD2. Germline lookup yields CDR1 MRHNA and CDR2 SNTAGT. The V gene end was trimmed by 3 bases and the J gene end by 2 bases; junction bases not matched to a gene: 9. CDR3 size: 19 residues. The CDR3 DNA is TGTGCCAGCAGTGAGCTTGCAGGGACTAGCGGGAGCACCTACAATGAGCAGTTCTTC. The encoded protein is CASSELAGTSGSTYNEQFF.

In this sample, this clone turned up a few times. This rearrangement joins TRBV2 to TRBJ2-4, with D possibly being TRBD2 (7 bases). Trimming took off 2 bases at V and 3 bases at J, with 8 bases between the two ends. This CDR3 has 14 amino acids. Germline CDR1 and CDR2: SNHLY and FYNNEI. The CDR3 spells CASSERGGKNIQYF. Written as DNA, the CDR3 is TGTGCCAGCAGTGAAAGGGGGGGCAAAAACATTCAGTACTTC.

The chain employs TRBV29-1 and TRBJ2-5; D is perhaps TRBD2 (6 bases). CDR1 and CDR2 from the germline V gene are SQVTM and ANQGSEA. CDR3 length: 15 amino acids. V was shortened by 3 bases and J by 1 base, with 15 bases between the two germline ends. The CDR3 DNA is TGCAGCGTTGACCCGCGGAGGGTGCGCCAAGAGACCCAGTACTTC. Amino acid sequence: CSVDPRRVRQETQYF.

This clone was recorded at least ten times. This may come from a read error, since a much larger clone is one base off. The chain carries TRBV7-2 and TRBJ2-5, with D hard to call. Germline CDR1 and CDR2: SGHTA and FQGNSA. This CDR3 has 11 amino acids. The V end was cut by 5 bases, the J end by 0 bases, with 1 base between. The CDR3 DNA follows: TGTGCCAGCAGCGACCAAGAGACCCAGTACTTC. It encodes CASSDQETQYF.

This clone was observed a few times. The V gene is TRBV19, the J gene TRBJ1-3; 7 bases match TRBD1. Germline CDR1 LNHDA, CDR2 SQIVND (reference sequence). After removal of 6 bases from V and 4 bases from J, the junction contained 9 bases not matched to a gene. The CDR3 consists of 15 residues. The CDR3 DNA is TGTGCCAGTAGAACCCGACAGGGCGGCGGAAACACCATATATTTT. Residues: CASRTRQGGGNTIYF. The variable domain in full, with the rest retrieved from reference TRBV19 and TRBJ1-3, is DGGITQSPKYLFRKEGQNVTLSCEQNLNHDAMYWYRQDPGQGLRLIYYSQIVNDFQKGDIAEGYSVSREKKESFPLTVTSAQKNPTAFYLCASRTRQGGGNTIYFGEGSWLTVV.

This clone was recorded many times. The V and J genes are TRBV10-3 and TRBJ2-2; TRBD2 matches at 15 bases. CDR1 is ENHRY and CDR2 is SYGVKD in the germline V gene. V shed 8 bases and J 6 bases; nucleotides not matched to a gene: 4. The CDR3 has 15 amino acids. The CDR3 DNA is TGTGCCATCGCTGGACTAGCGGGAGGGGCCGGGGAGCTGTTTTTT. Translating gives CAIAGLAGGAGELFF.

The chain is built from TRBV27 and TRBJ2-1; D is possibly TRBD1 (6 bases). Germline CDR1 is MNHEY and CDR2 is SMNVEV (reference sequence). This CDR3 is built from 15 residues. Trimming took 2 bases from V and 5 from J, leaving 13 bases between them. The CDR3 nucleotides read TGTGCCAGCAGTTTAATTCTGGGGACAAACAATGAGCAGTTCTTC. As protein: CASSLILGTNNEQFF.

This clone showed up just a few times. The genes are TRBV7-9 and TRBJ2-4; TRBD2 matches 7 bases. The V segment lost 4 bases and the J segment 8 bases; nucleotides outside the gene matches: 5. The CDR3 runs to 13 residues. In germline, CDR1 is SEHNR, CDR2 FQNEAQ (reference sequence). The CDR3 sequence: CASSWISGDIQYF. DNA of the CDR3: TGTGCCAGCAGCTGGATAAGCGGGGACATTCAGTACTTC.

The table lists this clone with a few counts. V gene TRBV7-9 combines with J gene TRBJ2-7, with 10 nucleotides matching TRBD1. The germline CDR1 and CDR2 sequences are SEHNR and FQNEAQ (reference sequence). The ends lost 6 bases at V and 5 bases at J; junction bases unmatched: 7. This CDR3 comprises 14 residues. The CDR3: CASRTGTGEDEQYF. For the CDR3, the DNA is TGTGCCAGCAGAACCGGGACAGGGGAAGACGAGCAGTACTTC.

The CDR3 DNA sequence: TGTGCCAGCTCACCACCAGTTCCCTCCTACGAGCAGTACTTC. The encoded protein is CASSPPVPSYEQYF. This chain joins TRBV18 and TRBJ2-7; D remains unclear. CDR3 length: 14 residues. V dropped 0 bases and J dropped 0 bases, with 6 bases sitting between them. The germline V gene encodes CDR1 KGHSH and CDR2 LQKENI.

This clone was observed a handful of times. The V call is TRBV4-3, the J call TRBJ2-1; D is perhaps TRBD2 (6 bases). Germline lookup yields CDR1 LGHNA and CDR2 YSLEER. The CDR3 runs 15 residues. Trimming shortened V by 4 bases and J by 3 bases, and 13 bases separated the two germline ends. Here the CDR3 reads CASSPGTGFYNEQFF. CDR3 nucleotides: TGCGCCAGCAGCCCCGGGACTGGATTCTACAATGAGCAGTTCTTC.

This clone has just a few counts. The chain employs TRBV7-9 and TRBJ2-3; D may correspond to TRBD1 or TRBD2 (5 bases each). Germline assignment: CDR1 SEHNR and CDR2 FQNEAQ (reference sequence). V lost 5 bases and J lost 2, with 11 bases in between. The CDR3 loop spans 14 amino acids. CDR3 protein: CASSPGTSTDTQYF. CDR3 in DNA: TGTGCCAGCAGCCCCGGGACCTCCACAGATACGCAGTATTTT.

The chain combines TRBV5-1 with TRBJ2-5; D is perhaps TRBD1 or TRBD2 (5 bases each). The CDR3 runs to 14 residues. V lost 0 bases and J lost 5, with 11 bases in between. From germline, CDR1 is SGHRS and CDR2 YFSETQ. CDR3 amino acids: CASSLGGATETQYF. CDR3 bases: TGCGCCAGCAGCTTGGGAGGGGCAACTGAGACCCAGTACTTC.

The table lists this clone with a few counts. The chain carries TRBV1 and TRBJ2-4; the table names TRBD2, a call not compared with the DNA. TRBV1 is assigned pseudogene status. The CDR3 is 17 residues long. CDR3 DNA: TGCACCAGCAGCCAAGATCGGGGGGTCGGCAGTCCAAACATTCAGTACTTC. Translating gives CTSSQDRGVGSPNIQYF.

This clone was found a few times. This likely reflects a read error, since a far larger clone is one base away. The chain employs TRBV29-1 and TRBJ1-1; D may be TRBD1 (5 bases). Germline assignment: CDR1 SQVTM and CDR2 ANQGSEA. The CDR3 consists of 12 residues. The CDR3 loop reads CSVEGFCREAFW. The CDR3, as DNA: TGCAGCGTTGAAGGCTTCTGCAGGGAAGCTTTCTGG.

In its sample, this clone was seen a few times. The chain recombines TRBV6-6 with TRBJ2-2, with 10 nucleotides matching TRBD2. This CDR3 comprises 15 residues. CDR1 and CDR2 from the germline V gene are MNHNY and SVGAGI (reference sequence). V trimming: 2 bases; J trimming: 3 bases; junction bases outside the gene matches: 0. CDR3 loop: CASSYTSGDTGELFF. As DNA, the CDR3 is TGTGCCAGCAGTTACACTAGCGGGGACACCGGGGAGCTGTTTTTT.